This is a list of T cell receptor beta chains from one sample in a study of monozygotic twins with cystic fibrosis. Repertoires were generated with immunoSEQ multiplex PCR, while TCRdb's copy carries only in-frame clones and drops some. The table includes 9,500 to 12,000 clones, approximately 99.4% detected once. The sample taken for sequencing was blood. Every receptor here comes from a man in his late teens or twenties with cystic fibrosis. Each CDR3 is given with its conserved first and last residue. D genes are given only for firm matches. Clone size is shown for a subset of rows, as once, few, many or a class of expanded clone.

j_gene | d_gene | v_gene | abundance | CDR3aa | CDR3nt
TRBJ1-3 | - | TRBV6-1 | - | CASRVGGSSGNTIYF | TGTGCCAGCAGGGTTGGGGGGAGCTCTGGAAACACCATATATTTT
TRBJ1-4 | - | TRBV19 | once | CASSRQRNEKLFF | TGTGCCAGTAGTCGACAGCGTAATGAAAAACTGTTTTTT
TRBJ1-2 | - | TRBV7-2 | - | CASSYVRNYGYTF | TGTGCCAGCAGCTACGTCCGGAACTATGGCTACACCTTC
TRBJ2-7 | TRBD1 | TRBV18 | - | CASSEYRTGANYEQYF | TGTGCCAGCTCCGAGTACCGGACAGGGGCGAACTACGAGCAGTACTTC
TRBJ1-6 | - | TRBV5-1 | - | CASSLGRGYNSPLHF | TGCGCCAGCAGCTTGGGTCGGGGTTATAATTCACCCCTCCACTTT
TRBJ2-2 | - | TRBV7-9 | - | CAGKLDGTGELFF | TGTGCCGGGAAACTGGACGGGACCGGGGAGCTGTTTTTT
TRBJ1-5 | - | TRBV25-1 | - | CASSESGGQNQPQHF | TGTGCCAGCAGTGAATCGGGGGGCCAAAATCAGCCCCAGCATTTT
TRBJ1-1 | - | TRBV30 | - | CAWLSRDFILGHEAFF | TGTGCCTGGCTGAGCCGGGACTTCATTTTGGGCCATGAAGCTTTCTTT
TRBJ2-3 | TRBD2 | TRBV18 | - | CASSPLLKLASTDTQYF | TGTGCCAGCTCACCGCTCCTGAAACTAGCGAGCACAGATACGCAGTATTTT
TRBJ1-1 | - | TRBV28 | - | CASSLVGSANTEAFF | TGTGCCAGCAGTTTAGTAGGCTCCGCGAACACTGAAGCTTTCTTT
TRBJ1-1 | - | TRBV5-1 | - | CASSLAAGGIVNTEAFF | TGCGCCAGCAGCTTGGCCGCTGGGGGAATAGTGAACACTGAAGCTTTCTTT
TRBJ2-7 | - | TRBV6-5 | - | CASGWSQQYF | TGTGCCAGCGGATGGTCTCAGCAGTACTTC
TRBJ1-5 | - | TRBV4-1 | - | CASSQGGGDQPQHF | TGCGCCAGCAGCCAAGGCGGCGGGGACCAGCCCCAGCATTTT
TRBJ1-1 | - | TRBV29-1 | - | CSGGLGGFSEAFF | TGCAGCGGGGGCTTAGGGGGGTTCAGTGAAGCTTTCTTT
TRBJ2-5 | - | TRBV5-4 | - | CASSLRAETQYF | TGTGCCAGCAGCTTGAGGGCAGAGACCCAGTACTTC
TRBJ1-1 | - | TRBV10-3 | - | CASNQGLNTEAFF | TGTGCCAGCAACCAGGGGCTAAACACTGAAGCTTTCTTT
TRBJ2-2 | TRBD1 | TRBV9 | once | CASNPGTALTFPGELFF | TGTGCCAGCAACCCAGGGACAGCTTTAACCTTTCCCGGGGAGCTGTTTTTT
TRBJ1-5 | TRBD1 | TRBV7-8 | - | CASSLGQAQPQHF | TGTGCCAGCAGCTTGGGACAGGCTCAGCCCCAGCATTTT
TRBJ2-5 | TRBD1 | TRBV30 | - | CAWCRLGQGEQETQYF | TGTGCCTGGTGCCGGCTCGGGCAGGGGGAACAAGAGACCCAGTACTTC
TRBJ1-2 | - | TRBV7-9 | - | CASSLEGHKVYGYTF | TGTGCCAGCAGCTTAGAGGGACACAAAGTCTATGGCTACACCTTC
TRBJ2-5 | - | TRBV5-6 | - | CASSPGHEVQETQYF | TGTGCCAGCAGCCCCGGACACGAGGTCCAAGAGACCCAGTACTTC
TRBJ1-6 | - | TRBV27 | - | CVSRGTVKTSPLHF | TGTGTAAGTCGGGGAACCGTAAAGACTTCACCCCTCCACTTT
TRBJ2-5 | - | TRBV10-2 | - | CASSESAAGETQYF | TGCGCCAGCAGTGAGTCGGCGGCAGGGGAGACCCAGTACTTC
TRBJ1-6 | - | TRBV10-3 | - | CAISESRGEDSPLHF | TGTGCCATCAGTGAGTCGAGGGGTGAGGACTCACCCCTCCACTTT
TRBJ2-1 | - | TRBV4-3 | - | CASSQDNYNEQFF | TGCGCCAGCAGCCAAGACAACTACAATGAGCAGTTCTTC
TRBJ2-7 | - | TRBV11-2 | - | CASSRGLESSYEQYF | TGTGCCAGCAGCCGGGGACTGGAAAGCTCCTACGAGCAGTACTTC
TRBJ1-1 | - | TRBV6-6 | - | CASSYSQGNTEAFF | TGTGCCAGCAGTTACTCGCAGGGGAACACTGAAGCTTTCTTT
TRBJ1-5 | - | TRBV6-6 | - | CASSPYLDRPNQPQHF | TGTGCCAGCAGTCCCTACCTGGACAGACCGAATCAGCCCCAGCATTTT
TRBJ2-5 | TRBD2 | TRBV7-9 | - | CASSLGSGVQYF | TGTGCCAGCAGCTTAGGTAGCGGGGTGCAGTACTTC
TRBJ2-3 | - | TRBV19 | - | CASSIEDTSSTDTQYF | TGTGCCAGTAGTATAGAGGATACCTCTAGCACAGATACGCAGTATTTT
TRBJ2-3 | - | TRBV30 | - | CAFQYRELTDTQYF | TGTGCCTTTCAATACAGGGAGCTCACAGATACGCAGTATTTT
TRBJ1-3 | - | TRBV7-9 | - | CAGTNGDSGNTIYF | TGTGCCGGGACTAACGGAGACTCTGGAAACACCATATATTTT
TRBJ1-2 | - | TRBV7-6 | - | CASSLDQGSSYGYTF | TGTGCCAGCAGCTTAGATCAGGGTTCCTCCTATGGCTACACCTTC
TRBJ2-1 | - | TRBV19 | once | CASSPQGGNEQFF | TGTGCCAGTAGTCCCCAGGGGGGCAATGAGCAGTTCTTC
TRBJ2-3 | - | TRBV5-1 | - | CASSFIAVTSTDTQYF | TGCGCCAGCAGCTTTATAGCTGTTACTAGCACAGATACGCAGTATTTT
TRBJ2-1 | TRBD2 | TRBV2 | - | CASSPTSGRDYNEQFF | TGTGCCAGCAGTCCTACTAGCGGGAGGGATTACAATGAGCAGTTCTTC